These T cell receptor beta chains were read from a single sample in a study of OX40 agonist ivuxolimab in advanced cancers. Only in-frame clones appear in the TCRdb table, and some are missing; sequencing was by immunoSEQ multiplex PCR. The sample has tens of thousands of clones; 70% to 85% are singletons. The input for sequencing was CD4+ or CD8+ T cells sorted from blood, taken in a trial of the OX40 agonist ivuxolimab. The receptors were gathered from an adult with an advanced solid tumor such as melanoma, head and neck, liver or kidney cancer. Each CDR3 is given with its conserved first and last residue. A D gene is named only where the DNA matches it firmly. Some rows mark clone size as missing; the rest say once, few, many or name a class of expanded clone.

CDR3nt: TGTGCCAGCAGTCCTCGGACTGGGATTCGTGAGCAGTACTTC
CDR3aa: CASSPRTGIREQYF
v_gene: TRBV6-1
j_gene: TRBJ2-7
d_gene: .
abundance: .

CDR3nt: TGCGCCAGCAGCCGACAGGGGGACTTATCCAAAAACATTCAGTACTTC
CDR3aa: CASSRQGDLSKNIQYF
v_gene: TRBV5-1
j_gene: TRBJ2-4
d_gene: TRBD1
abundance: .

CDR3nt: TGCGCCAGCAGCCAAGAAAAGCTACGCACAGATACGCAGTATTTT
CDR3aa: CASSQEKLRTDTQYF
v_gene: TRBV4-3
j_gene: TRBJ2-3
d_gene: .
abundance: once

CDR3nt: TGTGCCAGCAGTTTCGGGGGGTATGAAAAACTGTTTTTT
CDR3aa: CASSFGGYEKLFF
v_gene: TRBV28
j_gene: TRBJ1-4
d_gene: .
abundance: .

CDR3nt: TGTGCCAGCAGTGCGTCGCGGACACGGGGAAACACCATATATTTT
CDR3aa: CASSASRTRGNTIYF
v_gene: TRBV6-1
j_gene: TRBJ1-3
d_gene: .
abundance: few

CDR3nt: TGTGCCAGCAGCATAGGACAGGGAGTGAGGGAGACCCAGTACTTC
CDR3aa: CASSIGQGVRETQYF
v_gene: TRBV6-5
j_gene: TRBJ2-5
d_gene: TRBD1
abundance: .

CDR3nt: TGTGCCAGCTCCCGATCCACCCCAGGGGGGAGTCACACTGAAGCTTTCTTT
CDR3aa: CASSRSTPGGSHTEAFF
v_gene: TRBV18
j_gene: TRBJ1-1
d_gene: TRBD1
abundance: once

CDR3nt: TGTGCCAGCAGTGAGGATGGGGCCTATGGCTACACCTTC
CDR3aa: CASSEDGAYGYTF
v_gene: TRBV6-1
j_gene: TRBJ1-2
d_gene: .
abundance: .

CDR3nt: TGCAGCGTTGCGGGGGATAACTATGGCTACACCTTC
CDR3aa: CSVAGDNYGYTF
v_gene: TRBV29-1
j_gene: TRBJ1-2
d_gene: .
abundance: once

CDR3nt: TGTGCCAGCAGTGAGCATTGGCGGGAAGACAATGAGCAGTTCTTC
CDR3aa: CASSEHWREDNEQFF
v_gene: TRBV2
j_gene: TRBJ2-1
d_gene: .
abundance: .

CDR3nt: TGTGCCAGCAGTTTCACTGGGGGATCTGGGGCCAACGTCCTGACTTTC
CDR3aa: CASSFTGGSGANVLTF
v_gene: TRBV6-5
j_gene: TRBJ2-6
d_gene: .
abundance: few

CDR3nt: TGTGCCAGTAGTGTCACCCCCGGGACAGGGAACACTGAAGCTTTCTTT
CDR3aa: CASSVTPGTGNTEAFF
v_gene: TRBV19
j_gene: TRBJ1-1
d_gene: TRBD1
abundance: .

CDR3nt: TGTGCCAGCAGCTCCGGGACAGACTCCTACGAGCAGTACTTC
CDR3aa: CASSSGTDSYEQYF
v_gene: TRBV2
j_gene: TRBJ2-7
d_gene: TRBD1
abundance: .

CDR3nt: TGTGCCAGTAGTATAGGTAGCTCAGGGGGCACTGAAGCTTTCTTT
CDR3aa: CASSIGSSGGTEAFF
v_gene: TRBV19
j_gene: TRBJ1-1
d_gene: TRBD1
abundance: .

CDR3nt: TGTGCCTGGAGTGCCAACAGGGGGCGCTACACCTTC
CDR3aa: CAWSANRGRYTF
v_gene: TRBV30
j_gene: TRBJ1-2
d_gene: TRBD1
abundance: few

CDR3nt: TGTGCCAGTAGTATTCGGGGACAGGGGACCGCGAACACTGAAGCTTTCTTT
CDR3aa: CASSIRGQGTANTEAFF
v_gene: TRBV19
j_gene: TRBJ1-1
d_gene: TRBD1
abundance: once

CDR3nt: TGTGCCTGGAGTGTATTAGCCTACGAGCAGTACTTC
CDR3aa: CAWSVLAYEQYF
v_gene: TRBV30
j_gene: TRBJ2-7
d_gene: .
abundance: .

CDR3nt: TGTGCTAGTGGTAAGGACAGGGGAGGGACTGAAGCTTTCTTT
CDR3aa: CASGKDRGGTEAFF
v_gene: TRBV12-5
j_gene: TRBJ1-1
d_gene: TRBD1
abundance: .

CDR3nt: TGTGCCATCAGGCCCCAGGGAGACTCCTACGAGCAGTACTTC
CDR3aa: CAIRPQGDSYEQYF
v_gene: TRBV10-3
j_gene: TRBJ2-7
d_gene: .
abundance: once

CDR3nt: TGTGCCAGCAGCACCTATACAGGGGCCAGGCCTAACTATGGCTACACCTTC
CDR3aa: CASSTYTGARPNYGYTF
v_gene: TRBV11-2
j_gene: TRBJ1-2
d_gene: TRBD1
abundance: .

CDR3nt: TGTGCCAGCAGCTTGGCTAGCGGGGTCTTCTACGAGCAGTACTTC
CDR3aa: CASSLASGVFYEQYF
v_gene: TRBV5-6
j_gene: TRBJ2-7
d_gene: TRBD2
abundance: .

CDR3nt: TGTGCCAGCACCACCGACAGGGCGACTGGAAACACCATATATTTT
CDR3aa: CASTTDRATGNTIYF
v_gene: TRBV5-4
j_gene: TRBJ1-3
d_gene: TRBD1
abundance: .

CDR3nt: TGTGCCAGCAGTGAAAGTAGTGGAGGGTTGAACTATGGCTACACCTTC
CDR3aa: CASSESSGGLNYGYTF
v_gene: TRBV6-1
j_gene: TRBJ1-2
d_gene: .
abundance: once

CDR3nt: TGTGCCAGCTCACCAGCTGGCGGAAGCTCCTACAATGAGCAGTTCTTC
CDR3aa: CASSPAGGSSYNEQFF
v_gene: TRBV18
j_gene: TRBJ2-1
d_gene: .
abundance: .

CDR3nt: TGTGCCAGCAGTCGGGACAGGGGGCGATCCCTCCACTTT
CDR3aa: CASSRDRGRSLHF
v_gene: TRBV14
j_gene: TRBJ1-6
d_gene: TRBD1
abundance: .

CDR3nt: TGTGCCACCAGCAGAGGGTACGCAGGGACAACTGAAGCTTTCTTT
CDR3aa: CATSRGYAGTTEAFF
v_gene: TRBV15
j_gene: TRBJ1-1
d_gene: .
abundance: .

CDR3nt: TGCGCCAGCAGCCCCAGCGTGGCAGGGGGAACCGGGGAGCTGTTTTTT
CDR3aa: CASSPSVAGGTGELFF
v_gene: TRBV4-1
j_gene: TRBJ2-2
d_gene: TRBD1
abundance: once

CDR3nt: TGTGCCAGCACACGTGGAACAAACTATGGCTACACCTTC
CDR3aa: CASTRGTNYGYTF
v_gene: TRBV7-2
j_gene: TRBJ1-2
d_gene: .
abundance: few

CDR3nt: TGTGCCAGCAGTCATCCTGTCGGGGCTGGAAACACCATATATTTT
CDR3aa: CASSHPVGAGNTIYF
v_gene: TRBV6-6
j_gene: TRBJ1-3
d_gene: .
abundance: .

CDR3nt: TGTGCCAGCAGTTACTCGACAGGGGGCGCGGAGACCCAGTACTTC
CDR3aa: CASSYSTGGAETQYF
v_gene: TRBV6-6
j_gene: TRBJ2-5
d_gene: TRBD1
abundance: few

CDR3nt: TGTGCCAGCAGTGTCGCAGGGGGCGCCGGAGATACGCAGTATTTT
CDR3aa: CASSVAGGAGDTQYF
v_gene: TRBV2
j_gene: TRBJ2-3
d_gene: TRBD1
abundance: .

CDR3nt: TGTGCCAGCAGTGACCCTATTCAAGAGACCCAGTACTTC
CDR3aa: CASSDPIQETQYF
v_gene: TRBV2
j_gene: TRBJ2-5
d_gene: .
abundance: .

CDR3nt: TGTGCCAGCAGCTCTACGGGACAGCAAAACACTGAAGCTTTCTTT
CDR3aa: CASSSTGQQNTEAFF
v_gene: TRBV7-3
j_gene: TRBJ1-1
d_gene: TRBD1
abundance: once

CDR3nt: TGCAGTGCTAGAGCTGAAAAACTGTTTTTT
CDR3aa: CSARAEKLFF
v_gene: TRBV20-1
j_gene: TRBJ1-4
d_gene: .
abundance: .

CDR3nt: TGTGCCAGCAGCTTAGAAGGGCGTGTGGGCACAGATACGCAGTATTTT
CDR3aa: CASSLEGRVGTDTQYF
v_gene: TRBV7-2
j_gene: TRBJ2-3
d_gene: .
abundance: .

CDR3nt: TGTGCCAGCAGCCTACTAGGGGGGCTAGAAGCTTTCTTT
CDR3aa: CASSLLGGLEAFF
v_gene: TRBV11-2
j_gene: TRBJ1-1
d_gene: .
abundance: .

CDR3nt: TGTGCCAGCAGCTTAGCTGTACCTAACTATGGCTACACCTTC
CDR3aa: CASSLAVPNYGYTF
v_gene: TRBV7-2
j_gene: TRBJ1-2
d_gene: .
abundance: .

CDR3nt: TGCACCAGCAGCCAATGGACTCCAAGCTCCTACGAGCAGTACTTC
CDR3aa: CTSSQWTPSSYEQYF
v_gene: TRBV1
j_gene: TRBJ2-7
d_gene: .
abundance: .

CDR3nt: TGTGCCAGCAGCCCGGACGGGACCGGTGATGAAAAACTGTTTTTT
CDR3aa: CASSPDGTGDEKLFF
v_gene: TRBV5-8
j_gene: TRBJ1-4
d_gene: .
abundance: .

CDR3nt: TGTGCCAGCAGTACTGGACTGACCGGGGAGCTGTTTTTT
CDR3aa: CASSTGLTGELFF
v_gene: TRBV28
j_gene: TRBJ2-2
d_gene: .
abundance: .

CDR3nt: TGTGCCAGTAGTATAATTGGACTAGCGGGAGGCGCGAACACCGGGGAGCTGTTTTTT
CDR3aa: CASSIIGLAGGANTGELFF
v_gene: TRBV19
j_gene: TRBJ2-2
d_gene: TRBD2
abundance: few

CDR3nt: TGTGCCAGCAGCCCAGGACAGGGTTCGGCTGGGGCCAACGTCCTGACTTTC
CDR3aa: CASSPGQGSAGANVLTF
v_gene: TRBV9
j_gene: TRBJ2-6
d_gene: TRBD1
abundance: .

CDR3nt: TGTGCCAGCAGCCGGGAAAGGGCCGGTAGAAACACCATATATTTT
CDR3aa: CASSRERAGRNTIYF
v_gene: TRBV5-8
j_gene: TRBJ1-3
d_gene: .
abundance: .

CDR3nt: TGTGCCAGCAGCCGGGGGCCCGATGGCTACACCTTC
CDR3aa: CASSRGPDGYTF
v_gene: TRBV4-2
j_gene: TRBJ1-2
d_gene: .
abundance: .

CDR3nt: TGTGCCAGCAATTCCGGGACCCGGGGCACTGAAGCTTTCTTT
CDR3aa: CASNSGTRGTEAFF
v_gene: TRBV6-6
j_gene: TRBJ1-1
d_gene: .
abundance: .

CDR3nt: TGTGCCAGCAGCCTTAGCGGGGGGAAAGATACGCAGTATTTT
CDR3aa: CASSLSGGKDTQYF
v_gene: TRBV7-3
j_gene: TRBJ2-3
d_gene: TRBD2
abundance: .

CDR3nt: TGTGCCAGCAGTTACTCGTCGGTGAGGGCAGACACCATATATTTT
CDR3aa: CASSYSSVRADTIYF
v_gene: TRBV6-5
j_gene: TRBJ1-3
d_gene: .
abundance: few

CDR3nt: TGTGCCAGCAGCTTGGGAGGGGAGAACACTGAAGCTTTCTTT
CDR3aa: CASSLGGENTEAFF
v_gene: TRBV11-3
j_gene: TRBJ1-1
d_gene: .
abundance: .

CDR3nt: TGTGCCAGCAGTTTAAGATTAACCGGGGGGCTGTTTTTT
CDR3aa: CASSLRLTGGLFF
v_gene: TRBV6-5
j_gene: TRBJ2-2
d_gene: .
abundance: .

CDR3nt: TGTGCCAGCAGTTTAGCCCTTAGGGGGCCGACCCAGTACTTC
CDR3aa: CASSLALRGPTQYF
v_gene: TRBV28
j_gene: TRBJ2-5
d_gene: TRBD1
abundance: .

CDR3nt: TGTGCCAGCAGCCCTCGGGACGTCGAGGAGACCCAGTACTTC
CDR3aa: CASSPRDVEETQYF
v_gene: TRBV21-1
j_gene: TRBJ2-5
d_gene: .
abundance: few

CDR3nt: TGTGCCAGCAGGCCACAGACTAGTTACATGCCAGATACGCAGTATTTT
CDR3aa: CASRPQTSYMPDTQYF
v_gene: TRBV6-6
j_gene: TRBJ2-3
d_gene: .
abundance: .

CDR3nt: TGTGCCAGCAGGGAGACAGGGGTCACAGATACGCAGTATTTT
CDR3aa: CASRETGVTDTQYF
v_gene: TRBV5-6
j_gene: TRBJ2-3
d_gene: TRBD1
abundance: .

CDR3nt: TGTGCCATCAGTGACGGTCTGGATACGCAGTATTTT
CDR3aa: CAISDGLDTQYF
v_gene: TRBV10-3
j_gene: TRBJ2-3
d_gene: .
abundance: .

CDR3nt: TGTGCCAGCAGTGAAGTTGTCAGCTTCACAGATACGCAGTATTTT
CDR3aa: CASSEVVSFTDTQYF
v_gene: TRBV6-1
j_gene: TRBJ2-3
d_gene: .
abundance: few